This T cell receptor (beta chain) originates from a study of T cell repertoires in cytomegalovirus infection. Study-level background: Public signatures in TCR beta pointed to CMV infection and matching HLA type.

The CDR3 consists of 15 residues. V was clipped by 1 base and J by 1 base, with 10 bases between them. In germline, CDR1 is MNHEY, CDR2 SVGEGT. This clonotype was seen only a few times. Its antigen is unidentified. Whole-study results and caveats: The response measured ex vivo was dominated by TCR beta clonotypes (HLA-C-restricted and CMV-specific). Based on cumulative public TCR beta family frequency, carriers of CMV plus the relevant HLA were identified.

TCRdb passed the reads through MiXCR, listing each CDR3 protein once. The sample has some 160,000 distinct CDR3 sequences; approximately 17% are singletons. Sequencing was performed on CD8+ T cells from PBMCs. The chain recombines TRBV6-2 or TRBV6-3 with TRBJ1-1, with a weak D call TRBD1 (6 bases). This receptor was taken from a human donor in good health (CMV status not recorded). Some clones in this sample may be carry-over from other donors' samples. The DNA of the CDR3 is TGTGCCAGCAGTTACTTCAGGGGAAAGAACACTGAAGCTTTCTTT. Its translation is CASSYFRGKNTEAFF.